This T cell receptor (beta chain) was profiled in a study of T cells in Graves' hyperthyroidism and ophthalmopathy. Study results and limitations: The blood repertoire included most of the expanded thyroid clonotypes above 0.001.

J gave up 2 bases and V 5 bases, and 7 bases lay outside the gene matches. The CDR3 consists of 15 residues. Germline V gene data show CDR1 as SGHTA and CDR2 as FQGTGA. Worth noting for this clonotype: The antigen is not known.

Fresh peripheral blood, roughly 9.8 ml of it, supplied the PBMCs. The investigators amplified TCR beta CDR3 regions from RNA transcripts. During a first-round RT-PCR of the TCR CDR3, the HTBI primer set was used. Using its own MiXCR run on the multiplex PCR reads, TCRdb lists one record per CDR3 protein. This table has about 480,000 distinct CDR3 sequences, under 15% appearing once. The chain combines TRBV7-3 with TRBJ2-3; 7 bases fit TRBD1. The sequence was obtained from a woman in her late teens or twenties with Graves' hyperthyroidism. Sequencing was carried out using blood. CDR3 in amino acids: CASSIQGTHTDTQYF. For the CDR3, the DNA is TGTGCCAGCAGCATACAGGGGACCCACACAGATACGCAGTATTTT.